This TCR beta chain was sequenced during a study of T cell repertoires in cytomegalovirus infection. Looking at the study overall: Public TCR beta signature analysis indicated the presence of both CMV infection and matching HLA type.

TCRdb used MiXCR to reprocess the reads, holding one entry per CDR3 protein. The sample holds approximately 910,000 distinct CDR3 sequences; approximately 30% are singletons and the top ten take over 10%. With respect to this clonotype: Its target is unknown.

Notes on the study in general: In two of eight donors, the top clonotype was HLA-C-restricted CMV-specific. Frequencies of public TCR beta families were cumulated, and this identified carriers of CMV plus the relevant HLA.

This clonotype was sampled from a human donor in good health (CMV status not recorded). Some clones in this sample may be carry-over from other donors' samples. Source: cultured CD8+ T cells from PBMCs, taken from culture after CMV antigen stimulation.

The CDR3: CASNPSRARQETQYF. The CDR3 coding sequence is TGTGCCAGCAATCCCAGTCGGGCACGCCAAGAGACCCAGTACTTC. V gene TRBV7-8 combines with J gene TRBJ2-5, with D hard to call. Trimming took off 7 bases at V and 1 base at J, with 16 bases between the two ends. Germline CDR1 is SGHVS and CDR2 is FQNEAQ. The CDR3 runs to 15 residues.